These 20 T cell receptor beta chains were all obtained from the same sample, sequenced in a study of neurological immune-mediated disorders. Indicated time point: longitudinal time-point 2. TCRdb re-derived calls from the 5' RACE reads in MiXCR, one entry per CDR3 protein. The repertoire consists of approximately 82,000 distinct CDR3 sequences, with around 13% occurring once and the leading ten covering roughly 4.8%. The sequenced sample was PBMCs. These receptors were collected from a female donor with HTLV-1-associated myelopathy (HAM/TSP).

On this clonotype: This could be a read error, since a much larger clone is one nucleotide away. The chain combines TRBV7-2 with TRBJ1-1; a weak D match, TRBD1 (5 bases). The CDR3 covers 14 residues. Deletions cut 5 bases from V and 6 bases from J, with 16 bases between. Germline-derived CDR1 and CDR2 are SGHTA and FQGNSA. The CDR3 DNA follows: TGTGCCAGCAGCGAATCAGGACAACCCTCTGAAGCTTTCTTT. Its translation: CASSESGQPSEAFF.

On this clonotype: It may be a read error: a sequence one base away is much more abundant. The genes are TRBV3-1 and TRBJ2-5, with 10 positions matching TRBD1. The germline V gene encodes CDR1 LGHDT and CDR2 YNNKEL (reference sequence). This CDR3 has 15 amino acids. The CDR3: CPSRPTDRGLQTQYF. CDR3 coding DNA: TGTCCCAGCAGGCCGACAGACAGGGGGCTACAGACCCAGTACTTC.

This clonotype was detected many times. The chain recombines TRBV18 with TRBJ2-6, with D unclear. Germline loops: CDR1 KGHSH, CDR2 LQKENI. Deletions cut 2 bases from V and 0 bases from J, with 8 bases between. This CDR3 contains 16 residues. The CDR3 DNA reads TGTGCCAGCTCACCAGCAGGATTCTCTGGGGCCAACGTCCTGACTTTC. It codes for CASSPAGFSGANVLTF.

This clonotype was detected many times. The chain recombines TRBV29-1 with TRBJ2-2; 8 nucleotides agree with TRBD1. Trimming cost V 6 bases and J 4 bases; bases outside gene matches: 7. This CDR3 has 14 residues. CDR1 and CDR2 (germline): SQVTM, ANQGSEA. The CDR3 protein is CSVEDRDRTGELFF. The DNA for the CDR3 is TGCAGCGTGGAGGACAGGGATCGCACCGGGGAGCTGTTTTTT.

This clonotype has ten or more counts. This rearrangement joins TRBV12-3 or TRBV12-4 to TRBJ2-2; 9 positions agree with TRBD1. CDR3 length: 15 amino acids. Germline trimming cut 6 bases from V and 5 bases from J; bases unmatched to any gene: 7. Here the CDR3 DNA reads TGTGCCAGCAGCCCCAGGACAGGGGATACCGGGGAGCTGTTTTTT. It encodes CASSPRTGDTGELFF.

This clonotype was counted many times. J is TRBJ2-2 and V is TRBV12-3 or TRBV12-4, with D perhaps TRBD1 (6 bases). V was clipped by 4 bases and J by 4 bases, with 13 bases between them. This CDR3 has 15 amino acids. The CDR3 DNA follows: TGTGCCAGCAGTTCCACAGGGTGGAGCACCGGGGAGCTGTTTTTT. Amino acid sequence: CASSSTGWSTGELFF.

This clonotype came up many times. The gene calls are TRBV12-3 or TRBV12-4 and TRBJ1-3; 7 bases are shared with TRBD1. Germline trimming cut 11 bases from V and 3 bases from J; bases unmatched to any gene: 7. The CDR3 runs to 13 residues. The CDR3 DNA reads TGTGCCTTCGACAGGGATGGTGGAAACACCATATATTTT. Its protein is CAFDRDGGNTIYF.

This clonotype was found many times. The V call is TRBV28, the J call TRBJ2-2; a weak D match, TRBD2 (7 bases). The CDR3 is 14 residues long. Trimming removed 5 bases from V and 4 bases from J, with 11 bases in between. CDR1 is MDHEN and CDR2 is SYDVKM in the germline V gene. CDR3 sequence: CASSRGASTGELFF. The CDR3 bases are TGTGCCAGCAGTCGGGGGGCGAGCACCGGGGAGCTGTTTTTT.

The sample holds many counts of this clonotype. This chain links TRBV10-3 with TRBJ2-3, with no clear D. This CDR3 spans 15 amino acids. Trimming pared 2 bases from V and 6 bases from J, leaving 15 bases between. In germline, CDR1 is ENHRY, CDR2 SYGVKD. In DNA form, the CDR3 reads TGTGCCATCAGTGAGAACTCCAGGAAGGAGGATACGCAGTATTTT. This translates into CAISENSRKEDTQYF.

At least ten counts were recorded for this clonotype. The chain couples TRBV9 to TRBJ2-6; perhaps D is TRBD1 or TRBD2 (6 bases each). Germline assignment: CDR1 SGDLS and CDR2 YYNGEE. The CDR3 covers 15 residues. Deletions cut 2 bases from V and 4 bases from J, with 10 bases between. The DNA of the CDR3 is TGTGCCAGCAGCGTTGGGGGGCTCGGGGCCAACGTCCTGACTTTC. It specifies CASSVGGLGANVLTF.

This clonotype was detected many times. This chain uses TRBV5-5 with TRBJ2-7; 12 bases are a match to TRBD1. J lost 12 bases, V lost 3 bases, and 10 bases had no gene match. Germline lookup yields CDR1 SGHKS and CDR2 YYEKEE (reference sequence). The CDR3 contains 14 residues. The CDR3 bases are TGTGCCAGCAGCTATTGGGACAGGGGGCACGATGCGTACTTC. It specifies CASSYWDRGHDAYF.

This clonotype was counted ten times or more. The chain recombines TRBV5-1 with TRBJ2-1, with unresolved D. There are 13 residues in the CDR3. V lost 4 bases, J lost 9 bases, and 14 bases lay in between. CDR1 is SGHRS and CDR2 is YFSETQ in the germline V gene. The CDR3 coding sequence is TGCGCCAGCAGCCCAGACGGGTTGGGTGAGCAGTTCTTC. It yields the protein CASSPDGLGEQFF.

This clonotype was seen ten or more times. This chain connects TRBV7-3 to TRBJ2-3; 10 positions agree with TRBD2. J lost 5 bases, V lost 1 base, and 15 bases had no gene match. CDR3 length: 19 residues. Germline loops: CDR1 SGHTA, CDR2 FQGTGA. CDR3 DNA: TGTGCCAGCAGCTTAAGTGGTCTAGCGGGGGTCAGTGAGGGAGATACGCAGTATTTT. The encoded protein is CASSLSGLAGVSEGDTQYF. The complete variable domain, with remaining parts taken from reference TRBV7-3 and TRBJ2-3, reads GAGVSQTPSNKVTEKGKYVELRCDPISGHTALYWYRQSLGQGPEFLIYFQGTGAADDSGLPNDRFFAVRPEGSVSTLKIQRTERGDSAVYLCASSLSGLAGVSEGDTQYFGPGTRLTVL.

As to this clonotype: The junction shows a germline mismatch at one end, possibly a read error. This rearrangement joins TRBV5-1 to TRBJ2-7; D gene uncertain. The CDR3 totals 13 residues. Germline values: CDR1 SGHRS, CDR2 YFSETQ. CDR3 in amino acids: CASSLDSSNEQYF. CDR3 nucleotides: TGCGCCAGCAGCTTGGACAGCTCCAACGAGCAGTACTTC.

This clonotype was picked up many times. The gene calls are TRBV4-1 and TRBJ2-2; TRBD1 might be the D (6 bases). V lost 1 base, J lost 4 bases, and 10 bases lay in between. The CDR3 runs 15 residues. Germline CDR1 is MGHRA and CDR2 is YSYEKL. The CDR3: CASSQGGGGTGELFF. The CDR3 coding sequence is TGCGCCAGCAGCCAAGGAGGGGGTGGCACCGGGGAGCTGTTTTTT.

This clonotype appeared many times. The V and J genes are TRBV11-1 and TRBJ2-7; TRBD1 or TRBD2 may be the D gene (5 bases each). V was clipped by 7 bases and J by 3 bases, with 13 bases between them. This CDR3 contains 13 residues. Germline CDR1 and CDR2: SGHAT and FQDESV (reference sequence). CDR3 region: CASTGRIFYEQYF. CDR3 DNA sequence: TGTGCCAGCACGGGACGGATATTCTACGAGCAGTACTTC.

There are many counts of this clonotype. This rearrangement joins TRBV5-1 to TRBJ2-1, with D tentatively TRBD1 (5 bases). V lost 0 bases and J lost 2, with 9 bases in between. CDR1 and CDR2 from the germline V gene are SGHRS and YFSETQ. There are 15 residues in the CDR3. The DNA of the CDR3 is TGCGCCAGCAGCTTGGAGCAGGGTCCCTACAATGAGCAGTTCTTC. It translates to CASSLEQGPYNEQFF.

This clonotype was seen at least ten times. V is TRBV28 and J is TRBJ2-4; 12 nucleotides align to TRBD2. J lost 8 bases, V lost 4 bases, and 12 bases had no gene match. This CDR3 is built from 17 residues. Germline V gives CDR1 MDHEN, CDR2 SYDVKM. The CDR3 loop reads CASSSSGGGNYEDIQYF. The CDR3 DNA is TGTGCCAGCAGTTCTAGCGGGGGGGGAAATTACGAGGACATTCAGTACTTC.

This clonotype has at least ten counts. The junction shows a germline mismatch at one end, possibly a read error. The CDR3: CATSSGVLNYEQYF. The DNA of the CDR3 is TGTGCTACCAGCAGTGGGGTCTTAAACTACGAGCAGTACTTC. V and J are TRBV15 and TRBJ2-7; D remains unclear. Germline V lookup: CDR1 LNHNV, CDR2 YYDKDF (reference sequence). The CDR3 is made up of 14 amino acids.

CDR3 protein: CASSRTLADQETQYF. DNA for the CDR3: TGTGCCAGCAGCCGCACCTTAGCGGATCAAGAGACCCAGTACTTC. This chain connects TRBV28 to TRBJ2-5; possible D gene TRBD2, 6 bases. CDR1 is MDHEN, CDR2 SYDVKM, per germline. The CDR3 length is 15 residues. V was pared by 6 bases and J by 2 bases, with 16 bases between.